Following are 17 T cell receptor beta chains from one sample sequenced in a study of blood T cell repertoires in COVID-19. Libraries were prepared by immunoSEQ multiplex PCR; TCRdb keeps only in-frame clonotypes and omits some of them. The table records under 150,000 clones, about four fifths of them present only once. The sample comprised PBMCs or T cells enriched from blood (not recorded which). Every receptor here comes from a man between 25 and 39 years old who had recovered from COVID-19.

This chain joins TRBV3-1 (or the pseudogene TRBV3-2) and TRBJ2-5; 10 positions match TRBD2. Looked up from germline, CDR1 is LGHDT and CDR2 is YNNKEL (reference sequence). Losses at the gene ends were 3 bases for V and 2 bases for J; bases not matched to a gene: 9. The CDR3 has 17 amino acids. CDR3 residues: CASSHSSGGAKQETQYF. CDR3 DNA sequence: TGTGCCAGCAGCCATTCTAGCGGGGGAGCTAAGCAAGAGACCCAGTACTTC.

This sequence joins TRBV5-6 and TRBJ2-7, with 11 bases lining up with TRBD2. The CDR3 extends over 16 amino acids. Germline trimming cut 3 bases from V and 3 bases from J; bases unmatched to any gene: 8. Germline-derived CDR1 and CDR2 are SGHDT and YYEEEE. In DNA form, the CDR3 reads TGTGCCAGCAGCTCAGCTACTAGCGGGGGCCGCTACGAGCAGTACGTC. This gives the protein CASSSATSGGRYEQYV.

Written as DNA, the CDR3 is TGTGCCAGTAGTCCACAGGGTGGGGTCACCGGGGAGCTGTTTTTT. It encodes CASSPQGGVTGELFF. This rearrangement joins TRBV19 to TRBJ2-2; possible D gene TRBD1, 6 bases. The CDR3 is made up of 15 amino acids. CDR1 LNHDA and CDR2 SQIVND come from the germline V gene (reference sequence). Between the trimmed V and J ends, which lost 5 bases and 4 bases, there was a span of 14 bases.

This chain uses TRBV25-1 with TRBJ2-1, with D unclear. Trimming took 8 bases from V and 4 from J, leaving 12 bases between them. Germline V gives CDR1 MGHDK, CDR2 SYGVNS. The CDR3 runs 13 residues. The CDR3 region has the DNA TGTGCCAGCCGACTCCTCCAGTACAATGAGCAGTTCTTC. This sequence encodes CASRLLQYNEQFF. The entire variable domain, with the rest obtained from reference TRBV25-1 and TRBJ2-1, is as follows: EADIYQTPRYLVIGTGKKITLECSQTMGHDKMYWYQQDPGMELHLIHYSYGVNSTEKGDLSSESTVSRIRTEHFPLTLESARPSHTSQYLCASRLLQYNEQFFGPGTRLTVL.

The chain is built from TRBV11-3 and TRBJ2-1; possibly TRBD1 for D (5 bases). The CDR3 runs to 14 residues. Germline CDR1 and CDR2: SGHNT and YENEEA. V was pared by 5 bases and J by 0 bases, with 8 bases between. The CDR3 spells CASSPGYSYNEQFF. CDR3 in DNA: TGTGCCAGCAGCCCAGGGTACTCCTACAATGAGCAGTTCTTC.

This clone was observed a single time. V is TRBV7-9 and J is TRBJ2-5; no clear D. CDR1 is SEHNR, CDR2 FQNEAQ, per germline (reference sequence). The germline V and J ends were trimmed by 4 bases and 2 bases, with 8 bases remaining between them. This CDR3 is 13 amino acids long. In DNA form, the CDR3 reads TGTGCCAGCAGCTCATCGGTGCAAGAGACCCAGTACTTC. Translation: CASSSSVQETQYF.

This chain uses TRBV27 with TRBJ1-2; unclear D gene. The CDR3 loop spans 14 amino acids. Germline V gene data show CDR1 as MNHEY and CDR2 as SMNVEV (reference sequence). Between the trimmed V and J ends, which lost 6 bases and 5 bases, there was a span of 16 bases. In nucleotides, the CDR3 is TGTGCCAGCAGCCCTAAGGCCGTCGGGTATGGCTACACCTTC. As protein: CASSPKAVGYGYTF.

The chain is built from TRBV18 and TRBJ2-1; TRBD1 is a possible D gene (5 bases). Germline-derived CDR1 and CDR2 are KGHSH and LQKENI. V lost 2 bases and J lost 6, with 8 bases in between. This CDR3 spans 13 amino acids. CDR3 nucleotide sequence: TGTGCCAGCTCACCAGGGGCCCGCAATGAGCAGTTCTTC. Residues: CASSPGARNEQFF.

The rearrangement links TRBV6-4 to TRBJ1-2; 9 bases line up with TRBD1. Germline V gene sequence: CDR1 MRHNA, CDR2 SNTAGT. The length of the CDR3 is 14 residues. V lost 2 bases and J lost 6; bases outside the gene matches: 4. The CDR3 nucleotides read TGTGCCAGCAGTGACGGTACAGGGGGCGATGGCTACACCTTC. Translating it yields CASSDGTGGDGYTF.

This chain's CDR3 is CASSLGPGQGNEKLFF. The DNA for the CDR3 is TGCGCCAGCAGCTTGGGACCGGGACAGGGGAATGAAAAACTGTTTTTT. V is TRBV5-1 and J is TRBJ1-4; 10 nucleotides line up with TRBD1. V shed 0 bases and J 5 bases; nucleotides not matched to a gene: 4. The CDR3 runs to 16 residues. In germline, CDR1 is SGHRS, CDR2 YFSETQ.

The chain employs TRBV27 and TRBJ2-7; TRBD1 agrees at 8 bases. The CDR3 length is 15 residues. The ends lost 3 bases at V and 3 bases at J; junction bases unmatched: 7. Germline assignment: CDR1 MNHEY and CDR2 SMNVEV (reference sequence). The CDR3 spells CASSFNPGGIYEQYF. The CDR3 DNA is TGTGCCAGCAGTTTCAACCCAGGGGGCATCTACGAGCAGTACTTC.

This clone was counted a few times. The V gene is TRBV30, the J gene TRBJ2-7; 12 nucleotides match TRBD2. With V trimmed by 1 base and J by 2 bases, 6 bases remained unmatched. The CDR3 loop spans 16 amino acids. Germline V gene data show CDR1 as GTSNPN and CDR2 as SVGIG (reference sequence). CDR3 bases: TGTGCCTGGAGTGCCCCGGGACTAGCGGGCCCCTACGAGCAGTACTTC. Protein: CAWSAPGLAGPYEQYF.

This clone was seen a single time. This sequence joins TRBV6-5 and TRBJ2-7; TRBD2 aligns across 14 bases. CDR3 length equals 15 residues. V was clipped by 4 bases and J by 4 bases; unmatched bases: 3. The germline CDR1 and CDR2 sequences are MNHEY and SVGAGI. The CDR3 DNA follows: TGTGCCAGCAGTTCGACTAGCGGGAGGGTTTACGAGCAGTACTTC. Translated: CASSSTSGRVYEQYF.

In regard to this clone: Sequence at one end of the junction differs from germline and may be a read error. The chain carries TRBV6-5 and TRBJ2-1; TRBD1 matches at 9 bases. The CDR3 is 15 amino acids. The germline gives CDR1 MNHEY, CDR2 SVGAGI. CDR3 sequence reads: CASSSRDREYSEQFF. The CDR3 coding sequence is TGTGCCAGCAGTTCCCGGGACAGGGAATACAGTGAGCAGTTCTTC.

The chain uses TRBV6-1 and TRBJ1-5, with D possibly TRBD1 on 5 matching bases. V lost 1 base to trimming and J lost 5 bases, with 15 bases between them. In germline, CDR1 is MNHNS, CDR2 SASEGT. The CDR3 totals 16 residues. CDR3 sequence reads: CASSEGFVGGDQPQHF. In nucleotides, the CDR3 is TGTGCCAGCAGTGAAGGGTTTGTGGGGGGGGATCAGCCCCAGCATTTT.

V usage is TRBV19 and J usage is TRBJ1-1; TRBD1 matches at 8 bases. The CDR3 sequence is 16 residues long. V was clipped by 5 bases and J by 3 bases; unmatched bases: 11. Germline values: CDR1 LNHDA, CDR2 SQIVND (reference sequence). The CDR3 loop reads CASSPRTGSGYTEAFF. CDR3 in DNA: TGTGCCAGTAGTCCCCGGACAGGGAGCGGGTACACTGAAGCTTTCTTT.

The J gene is TRBJ2-7, the V gene TRBV5-5; 10 bases match TRBD1. Trimming at V came to 4 bases and at J to 6 bases, leaving 10 bases not matched to a gene. The germline gives CDR1 SGHKS, CDR2 YYEKEE (reference sequence). The CDR3 covers 15 residues. CDR3 bases: TGTGCCAGCAGCCCGGGGGGGACAGGGGAATTCGAGCAGTACGTC. As protein: CASSPGGTGEFEQYV.